This TCR beta chain appears in the sequencing data of a study of blood T cell repertoires in COVID-19. Turning to the study itself: Sites across the United States, Italy and Spain contributed samples from acute and convalescent COVID-19. PBMCs, B-cell-depleted T cells, or T cells provided the cDNA or gDNA that made up the material.

Source study methods: Estimated nucleated cell counts came from reference gene primer amplification. Data came from immunoSEQ multiplex PCR; TCRdb stores just in-frame clones and leaves some out. V, J and clone size are taken as reported in that table, and D and trimming were inferred from the DNA itself. Among approximately 250,000 clones listed, 86% were seen once. V lost 4 bases, J lost 2 bases, and 12 bases lay in between. Looked up from germline, CDR1 is MNHEY and CDR2 is SVGEGT. CDR3 size: 14 residues. The sample was peripheral blood. The rearrangement joins TRBV6-2 or TRBV6-3 to TRBJ2-7; D may be TRBD2 (5 bases). The sequence came from a woman aged 55-70 years who had recovered from COVID-19. The CDR3: CASSSPSGTYEQYF. The CDR3 DNA follows: TGTGCCAGCAGTTCTCCCAGCGGTACCTACGAGCAGTACTTC.